Presented here are 22 T cell receptor beta chains from one specimen sequenced in a study of graft-versus-host responses after intestinal transplantation. Processing released intraepithelial and lamina propria lymphocytes from the graft tissue. Some clones are missing from TCRdb's copy, which holds only in-frame ones; the method was immunoSEQ multiplex PCR. The sample lists 13,000 to 15,000 clones, around 70% occurring once. Sample: ileum tissue, taken 16 days after intestinal transplant. The receptors stem from a human patient who received an intestinal transplant, so some T cells may come from the graft donor.

This clone was seen just once. This CDR3 reads CAWSVGTGVKNIQYF. The DNA of the CDR3 is TGTGCCTGGAGTGTAGGGACAGGGGTTAAAAACATTCAGTACTTC. This chain joins TRBV30 and TRBJ2-4; TRBD1 aligns across 10 bases. Per germline, CDR1 GTSNPN and CDR2 SVGIG (reference sequence). This CDR3 is 15 amino acids long. The ends lost 0 bases at V and 4 bases at J; junction bases unmatched: 3. The variable domain in full, with the rest retrieved from reference TRBV30 and TRBJ2-4, is SQTIHQWPATLVQPVGSPLSLECTVEGTSNPNLYWYRQAAGRGLQLLFYSVGIGQISSEVPQNLSASRPQDRQFILSSKKLLLSDSGFYLCAWSVGTGVKNIQYFGAGTRLSVL.

This rearrangement joins TRBV11-2 to TRBJ2-5; D remains ambiguous. V was shortened by 3 bases and J by 1 base, with 6 bases between the two germline ends. The CDR3 sequence is 13 residues long. Germline V gives CDR1 SGHAT, CDR2 FQNNGV. In nucleotides, the CDR3 is TGTGCCAGCAGCTTGTCAGTCCAAGAGACCCAGTACTTC. Protein sequence: CASSLSVQETQYF.

V and J are TRBV6-4 and TRBJ2-3; 9 nucleotides line up with TRBD1. The germline V gene has CDR1 MRHNA and CDR2 SNTAGT. V shed 6 bases and J 10 bases; nucleotides not matched to a gene: 17. This CDR3 comprises 16 residues. In DNA form, the CDR3 reads TGTGCCAGCAGAACCCACAATTCCCGGGACAGGGACTCGCAGTATTTT. It translates to CASRTHNSRDRDSQYF.

This CDR3 is CASRPSWDIRNSPLHF. The CDR3 coding sequence is TGTGCCAGCAGGCCATCCTGGGACATTCGTAATTCACCCCTCCACTTT. The gene calls are TRBV27 and TRBJ1-6; D may be TRBD1 (6 bases). The CDR3 spans 16 residues. Trimming pared 6 bases from V and 6 bases from J, leaving 18 bases between. Germline V CDR1 and CDR2: MNHEY, SMNVEV (reference sequence).

Comment on this clone: One end of the junction fails to match germline, which may point to a read error. The rearrangement joins TRBV27 to TRBJ1-4; D is uncertain. The CDR3 is 13 amino acids. CDR1 is MNHEY and CDR2 is SMNVEV in the germline V gene (reference sequence). The CDR3: CASSLRTTEKLFF. DNA for the CDR3: TGTGCCAGCAGTCTGCGGACTACTGAAAAACTGTTTTTT.

V usage is TRBV7-8 and J usage is TRBJ1-1; no definite D call. Germline CDR1 is SGHVS and CDR2 is FQNEAQ. The germline V and J ends were trimmed by 5 bases and 1 base, with 14 bases remaining between them. The CDR3 has 15 amino acids. CDR3 loop: CASSENSGSNTEAFF. In DNA form, the CDR3 reads TGTGCCAGCAGCGAGAACAGCGGGTCGAACACTGAAGCTTTCTTT.

This chain uses TRBV11-3 with TRBJ1-3; a possible D gene is TRBD1 (5 bases). The V end was cut by 3 bases, the J end by 0 bases, with 9 bases between. The germline V gene encodes CDR1 SGHNT and CDR2 YENEEA. This CDR3 is built from 15 residues. CDR3 bases: TGTGCCAGCAGCTTCAGGGCCGACTCTGGAAACACCATATATTTT. Residues: CASSFRADSGNTIYF.

This clone was counted a few times. The chain carries TRBV7-6 and TRBJ2-7; 7 nucleotides align to TRBD2. The J segment lost 3 bases and the V segment lost 1 base, leaving 3 bases of the junction unmatched. The CDR3 runs to 14 residues. Germline values: CDR1 SGHVS, CDR2 FNYEAQ. CDR3 DNA sequence: TGTGCCAGCAGCTTAGGGGAGGGGATCTACGAGCAGTACTTC. This translates into CASSLGEGIYEQYF.

The chain has TRBV28 and TRBJ1-1; D might be TRBD1 (6 bases). This CDR3 contains 13 residues. V was cut by 11 bases and J by 1 base, with 14 bases left in between. CDR1 MDHEN and CDR2 SYDVKM come from the germline V gene. The CDR3 region has the DNA TGTGCCGCCGGGGGGCCCTCGAACACTGAAGCTTTCTTT. Amino acids: CAAGGPSNTEAFF.

The chain uses TRBV4-1 and TRBJ2-7; TRBD2 might be the D (5 bases). The germline V gene encodes CDR1 MGHRA and CDR2 YSYEKL. The V end was cut by 1 base, the J end by 2 bases, with 12 bases between. This CDR3 has 15 residues. CDR3 coding DNA: TGCGCCAGCAGCCAAGTCCGTAGCGTAACCTACGAGCAGTACTTC. It encodes CASSQVRSVTYEQYF.

This clone was detected only once. The chain combines TRBV30 with TRBJ1-3, with 7 bases matching TRBD1. The V segment lost 2 bases and the J segment 4 bases; nucleotides outside the gene matches: 5. The germline CDR1 and CDR2 sequences are GTSNPN and SVGIG (reference sequence). This CDR3 contains 14 residues. The CDR3 reads CAWSTGVEGNTIYF. As DNA, the CDR3 is TGTGCCTGGAGTACAGGGGTGGAAGGAAACACCATATATTTT.

The chain has TRBV7-6 and TRBJ2-2; TRBD1 might be the D (5 bases). Germline assignment: CDR1 SGHVS and CDR2 FNYEAQ. The CDR3 runs to 17 residues. Trimming removed 2 bases from V and 4 bases from J, with 17 bases in between. The CDR3 reads CASSLLPRGASTGELFF. CDR3 DNA: TGTGCCAGCAGCTTATTACCAAGGGGCGCGAGCACCGGGGAGCTGTTTTTT. Full variable domain (outside the CDR3, taken from reference TRBV7-6 and TRBJ2-2): GAGVSQSPRYKVTKRGQDVALRCDPISGHVSLYWYRQALGQGPEFLTYFNYEAQQDKSGLPNDRFSAERPEGSISTLTIQRTEQRDSAMYRCASSLLPRGASTGELFFGEGSRLTVL.

The V gene is TRBV18, the J gene TRBJ1-1, with D hard to call. Germline V lookup: CDR1 KGHSH, CDR2 LQKENI. Trimming took off 1 base at V and 0 bases at J, with 12 bases between the two ends. This CDR3 comprises 16 residues. The CDR3 here is CASSPQEAKMNTEAFF. DNA for the CDR3: TGTGCCAGCTCACCACAGGAGGCGAAGATGAACACTGAAGCTTTCTTT. The full variable domain, in which reference TRBV18 and TRBJ1-1 provide the parts outside the CDR3, is NAGVMQNPRHLVRRRGQEARLRCSPMKGHSHVYWYRQLPEEGLKFMVYLQKENIIDESGMPKERFSAEFPKEGPSILRIQQVVRGDSAAYFCASSPQEAKMNTEAFFGQGTRLTVV.

The chain uses TRBV9 and TRBJ2-6, with D possibly being TRBD1 (6 bases). The CDR3 has 18 residues. V was pared by 3 bases and J by 3 bases, with 19 bases between. Germline CDR1 SGDLS, CDR2 YYNGEE. This CDR3 reads CASSGTRSQGYGANVLTF. CDR3 nucleotides: TGTGCCAGCAGCGGTACTCGCAGCCAGGGGTATGGGGCCAACGTCCTGACTTTC.

This clone was observed a few times. The rearrangement joins TRBV5-1 to TRBJ2-7, with TRBD2 identical over 14 bases. V lost 6 bases to trimming and J lost 7 bases; unmatched junction nucleotides: 9. Germline lookup yields CDR1 SGHRS and CDR2 YFSETQ. The CDR3 length is 15 residues. CDR3 amino acids: CASNSGTSGSDEQYF. The CDR3 DNA is TGCGCCAGCAACTCCGGGACTAGCGGGAGTGATGAGCAGTACTTC.

V gene TRBV10-3 combines with J gene TRBJ2-2; 12 nucleotides line up with TRBD2. Germline loops: CDR1 ENHRY, CDR2 SYGVKD. The length of the CDR3 is 16 residues. V lost 5 bases to trimming and J lost 7 bases; unmatched junction nucleotides: 8. CDR3 nucleotide sequence: TGTGCCATCAGTCCGGGACTAGCGGGCCGGAGCGGGGAGCTGTTTTTT. Residues: CAISPGLAGRSGELFF.

In this sample, this clone turned up once. The rearrangement joins TRBV10-3 to TRBJ2-1, with 7 nucleotides matching TRBD2. Trimming cost V 3 bases and J 2 bases; bases outside gene matches: 7. Looked up from germline, CDR1 is ENHRY and CDR2 is SYGVKD. The CDR3 sequence is 16 residues long. This chain's CDR3 is CAISDGAGVPYNEQFF. The CDR3, as DNA: TGTGCCATCAGTGACGGGGCGGGAGTGCCCTACAATGAGCAGTTCTTC.

The chain joins TRBV7-7 to TRBJ2-1; TRBD1 matches 7 bases. The CDR3 is made up of 13 amino acids. Losses at the gene ends were 1 base for V and 13 bases for J; bases not matched to a gene: 7. Germline V lookup: CDR1 SSHAT, CDR2 FNYEAQ (reference sequence). The CDR3 reads CASSLVEGARQFF. The CDR3 region has the DNA TGTGCCAGCAGCTTAGTTGAGGGGGCGCGACAGTTCTTC.

The chain has TRBV5-4 and TRBJ2-3; 13 nucleotides align to TRBD2. The CDR3 covers 17 residues. With 2 bases clipped from V and 0 bases from J, the junction kept 3 bases outside the gene matches. The germline CDR1 and CDR2 sequences are SGHNT and YYREEE (reference sequence). CDR3 loop: CASSLRLAGGSTDTQYF. CDR3 bases: TGTGCCAGCAGCTTAAGACTAGCGGGGGGAAGCACAGATACGCAGTATTTT.

The V gene is TRBV19, the J gene TRBJ1-5; the D is unclear. CDR3 size: 16 residues. Germline V CDR1 and CDR2: LNHDA, SQIVND (reference sequence). The V and J ends lost 7 bases and 2 bases respectively, with 18 bases between them. CDR3 nucleotide sequence: TGTGCCAGTAAGCCCCTCGATCCTGTGGGCAATCAGCCCCAGCATTTT. Translated, it gives CASKPLDPVGNQPQHF.

The chain carries TRBV6-6 and TRBJ2-7, with 9 bases lining up with TRBD2. The CDR3 covers 16 residues. V lost 0 bases to trimming and J lost 2 bases; unmatched junction nucleotides: 5. In germline, CDR1 is MNHNY, CDR2 SVGAGI (reference sequence). CDR3 sequence (DNA): TGTGCCAGCAGTTACTCCGCGACTAGCGGTACCTACGAGCAGTACTTC. It is translated as CASSYSATSGTYEQYF.

The table lists this clone with a count of one. The gene calls are TRBV19 and TRBJ2-7; possible D gene TRBD1, 6 bases. The CDR3 contains 14 residues. CDR1 is LNHDA and CDR2 is SQIVND in the germline V gene (reference sequence). Trimming shortened V by 1 base and J by 2 bases, and 9 bases separated the two germline ends. The DNA for the CDR3 is TGTGCCAGTAGTATAGCCGGACAGACCTACGAGCAGTACTTC. Its translation: CASSIAGQTYEQYF.